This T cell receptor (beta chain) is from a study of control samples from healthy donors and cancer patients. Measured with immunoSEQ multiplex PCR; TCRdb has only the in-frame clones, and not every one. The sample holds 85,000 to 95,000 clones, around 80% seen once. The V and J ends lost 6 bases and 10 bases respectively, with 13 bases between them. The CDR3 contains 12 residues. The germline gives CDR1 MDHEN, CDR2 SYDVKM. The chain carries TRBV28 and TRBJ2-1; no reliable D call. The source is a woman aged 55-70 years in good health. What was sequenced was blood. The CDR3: CASSYVLVEQFF. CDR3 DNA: TGTGCCAGCAGCTACGTCCTCGTAGAGCAGTTCTTC.